The 18 T cell receptor beta chains listed next were all sequenced from one sample in a study of T cell responses to AZD1222 COVID-19 vaccine. Sequenced by immunoSEQ multiplex PCR; TCRdb stores in-frame clones only, minus some. The sample lists 130,000 to 150,000 clones; just over 85% were seen once. The material sequenced was peripheral blood, taken 28 days after the second AZD1222 dose. All receptors derive from an adult who received the AZD1222 COVID-19 vaccine.

The chain couples TRBV7-8 to TRBJ1-1, with D possibly matching TRBD1 (5 bases). Germline V gene data show CDR1 as SGHVS and CDR2 as FQNEAQ. V was trimmed by 4 bases and J by 0 bases, leaving 6 bases between them. The CDR3 spans 13 residues. CDR3 in amino acids: CASSWGMNTEAFF. In nucleotides, the CDR3 is TGTGCCAGCAGCTGGGGGATGAACACTGAAGCTTTCTTT. Variable domain in full (rest from reference TRBV7-8 and TRBJ1-1): GAGVSQSPRYKVAKRGQDVALRCDPISGHVSLFWYQQALGQGPEFLTYFQNEAQLDKSGLPSDRFFAERPEGSVSTLKIQRTQQEDSAVYLCASSWGMNTEAFFGQGTRLTVV.

Here the CDR3 reads CASSRGWEAFF. CDR3 in DNA: TGTGCCAGCAGTCGTGGGTGGGAAGCTTTCTTT. The V call is TRBV27, the J call TRBJ1-1; D ambiguous. Trimming stripped 5 bases from V and 8 bases from J, with 9 bases between. The V gene's germline CDR1 is MNHEY and CDR2 SMNVEV (reference sequence). This CDR3 region has 11 residues.

The chain has TRBV6-5 and TRBJ1-6; D is unclear. The V gene's germline CDR1 is MNHEY and CDR2 SVGAGI. The CDR3 is 11 amino acids. Trimming took off 11 bases at V and 3 bases at J, with 5 bases between the two ends. The CDR3 loop reads CAAGYNSPLHF. Here the CDR3 DNA reads TGTGCCGCGGGCTATAATTCACCCCTCCACTTT.

The chain combines TRBV19 with TRBJ1-6; perhaps TRBD1 as D (5 bases). V lost 4 bases, J lost 7 bases, and 8 bases lay in between. Germline CDR1 and CDR2: LNHDA and SQIVND (reference sequence). The CDR3 length is 13 residues. This chain's CDR3 is CASSTGRNSPLHF. The CDR3 DNA reads as TGTGCCAGTAGTACAGGGAGGAATTCACCCCTCCACTTT.

The V call is TRBV2, the J call TRBJ2-7; D possibly matches TRBD1 or TRBD2 (6 bases each). V was trimmed by 7 bases and J by 5 bases, leaving 15 bases between them. Germline CDR1 reads SNHLY; CDR2 reads FYNNEI. The CDR3 contains 13 residues. The CDR3 nucleotides are TGTGCCAGCAACAGAGGAGGGGGAGACGAGCAGTACTTC. It specifies CASNRGGGDEQYF.

The genes are TRBV30 and TRBJ1-2, with D unresolved. CDR3 length: 12 amino acids. The germline CDR1 and CDR2 sequences are GTSNPN and SVGIG (reference sequence). V lost 0 bases and J 3 bases, leaving 5 bases between the germline ends. The CDR3 nucleotides read TGTGCCTGGAGTGTAACAGACTATGGCTACACCTTC. This codes for CAWSVTDYGYTF.

The rearrangement links TRBV12-5 to TRBJ2-5; no clear D gene. Germline V gives CDR1 LGHNT, CDR2 FRNRAP. The CDR3 has 15 amino acids. Between the trimmed V and J ends, which lost 7 bases and 1 base, there was a span of 16 bases. The CDR3 DNA sequence: TGTGCTAGTGCCCCCCACGCCGGATCCCAAGAGACCCAGTACTTC. Translating it yields CASAPHAGSQETQYF.

The J gene is TRBJ1-2, the V gene TRBV3-1 (or the pseudogene TRBV3-2); D not resolved. Trimming stripped 1 base from V and 8 bases from J, with 17 bases between. The CDR3 covers 15 residues. The germline gives CDR1 LGHDT, CDR2 YNNKEL (reference sequence). The CDR3 DNA sequence: TGTGCCAGCAGCCAAGGTGTGGTTGGAGGCGGGGGCTACACCTTC. It yields the protein CASSQGVVGGGGYTF.

The V gene is TRBV19, the J gene TRBJ2-3, with TRBD1 matching over 7 bases. The CDR3 consists of 15 residues. Germline CDR1 is LNHDA and CDR2 is SQIVND (reference sequence). V was clipped by 2 bases and J by 8 bases; unmatched bases: 10. For the CDR3, the DNA is TGTGCCAGTAGTATATCGGGACAGAGAACTAGTACGCAGTATTTT. This translates into CASSISGQRTSTQYF. Full variable domain (rest looked up from reference TRBV19 and TRBJ2-3): DGGITQSPKYLFRKEGQNVTLSCEQNLNHDAMYWYRQDPGQGLRLIYYSQIVNDFQKGDIAEGYSVSREKKESFPLTVTSAQKNPTAFYLCASSISGQRTSTQYFGPGTRLTVL.

This clone was counted between two and nine times. The chain employs TRBV30 and TRBJ2-1; 7 bases fit TRBD2. Trimming took 0 bases from V and 0 from J; bases not matched to a gene: 5. Germline CDR1 is GTSNPN and CDR2 is SVGIG (reference sequence). There are 16 residues in the CDR3. CDR3 nucleotides: TGTGCCTGGAGTGTAGCGGGGCCTGGCTCCTACAATGAGCAGTTCTTC. Translated, it gives CAWSVAGPGSYNEQFF.

This chain connects TRBV28 to TRBJ2-7, with TRBD1 matching 7 bases. This CDR3 region has 14 residues. V trimming: 0 bases; J trimming: 5 bases; junction bases outside the gene matches: 4. Per the germline V gene, CDR1 is MDHEN and CDR2 is SYDVKM. CDR3 protein: CASSLWTGKNEQYF. The DNA for the CDR3 is TGTGCCAGCAGTTTATGGACAGGGAAAAACGAGCAGTACTTC.

This sequence joins TRBV25-1 and TRBJ2-7, with 7 bases aligning to TRBD2. The CDR3 is 15 amino acids. The germline V gene has CDR1 MGHDK and CDR2 SYGVNS. Trimming at V came to 2 bases and at J to 3 bases, leaving 7 bases not matched to a gene. This CDR3 reads CASSEGRERNYEQYF. Written as DNA, the CDR3 is TGTGCCAGCAGTGAAGGGCGGGAGCGAAACTACGAGCAGTACTTC.

The chain is built from TRBV19 and TRBJ2-4, with D perhaps being TRBD1 or TRBD2 (5 bases each). Germline V gene lookup returns CDR1 LNHDA and CDR2 SQIVND (reference sequence). The CDR3 is made up of 14 amino acids. The germline V and J ends were trimmed by 8 bases and 7 bases, with 18 bases remaining between them. The CDR3 protein is CASLRDHSTNIQYF. The CDR3 nucleotides are TGTGCCAGTCTTAGGGACCACTCCACGAACATTCAGTACTTC.

The rearrangement joins TRBV12-3 or TRBV12-4 to TRBJ1-1; tentatively, D is TRBD1 (5 bases). CDR3 length: 13 residues. Trimming took off 2 bases at V and 11 bases at J, with 15 bases between the two ends. The CDR3: CASSLSTGRRAFF. The CDR3 DNA sequence: TGTGCCAGCAGTTTAAGTACGGGGCGGAGGGCTTTCTTT.

As for this clone: The sample has other DNA sequences that encode this CDR3 too. The DNA of the CDR3 is TGCGCCAGCAGCCCCGGACAGGGCAATCAGCCCCAGCATTTT. Translating it yields CASSPGQGNQPQHF. The V and J genes are TRBV5-1 and TRBJ1-5; 7 nucleotides match TRBD1. Germline V gene data show CDR1 as SGHRS and CDR2 as YFSETQ. Unmatched junction bases numbered 3, after V lost 4 bases and J lost 2 bases. CDR3 length: 14 amino acids.

The chain employs TRBV6-5 and TRBJ2-3, with 8 bases lining up with TRBD2. Germline loops: CDR1 MNHEY, CDR2 SVGAGI. CDR3 size: 15 residues. The junction had 3 bases not matched to a gene; V was cut back by 0 bases and J by 4 bases. The CDR3 DNA is TGTGCCAGCAGTTACTCGGCGGGGGGTGCAGATACGCAGTATTTT. It is translated as CASSYSAGGADTQYF.

The chain is built from TRBV7-2 and TRBJ2-1; D is undetermined. This CDR3 spans 13 amino acids. Germline V lookup: CDR1 SGHTA, CDR2 FQGNSA. With 5 bases removed from V and 9 bases from J, the gap between germline ends came to 14 bases. CDR3 nucleotides: TGTGCCAGCAGCCGCCTAGTTGGTGGTGAGCAGTTCTTC. Translation: CASSRLVGGEQFF.

The chain is built from TRBV5-6 and TRBJ2-1, with D perhaps matching TRBD1 (6 bases). Germline V CDR1 and CDR2: SGHDT, YYEEEE. V was shortened by 2 bases and J by 3 bases, with 12 bases between the two germline ends. CDR3 size: 15 residues. The CDR3, as DNA: TGTGCCAGCAGCTTTCTGACAGGTAACTACAATGAGCAGTTCTTC. This translates into CASSFLTGNYNEQFF.